The sequence of this TCR beta chain was determined in a study of CD8 T cells in Susac syndrome. Study results and limitations: The study recognized that the number of individuals in its TCR sequencing and HLA analysis was relatively small.

The RNA, roughly 0.45 to 1 ug, was put through reverse transcription using random hexamers. The TCR beta CDR3 was amplified by immunoSEQ multiplex PCR across 54 Vbeta, 13 Jbeta. TCRdb redid the calling of the immunoSEQ multiplex PCR reads with MiXCR, one entry per CDR3 protein. The sample yields more than 150,000 distinct CDR3 sequences, around 95% seen once. The multiple sclerosis controls, all treatment-naive patients, had relapsing-remitting disease that was stable or active. The authors negatively isolated CD8+ and CD4+ T cells and FACS-enriched TEMRA cells. A remark on this clonotype: Its cognate antigen is unknown. One junction end disagrees with the germline gene, perhaps due to a read error.

Sequenced sample: CD8+ T cells from PBMCs. The sequence derives from a human donor with multiple sclerosis.

The CDR3 DNA is TGCAGCGTGGAAGACAGGGGGCTGGGAGGCTACACCTTC. This sequence encodes CSVEDRGLGGYTF. This chain connects TRBV29-1 to TRBJ1-2; 10 positions agree with TRBD1. Germline CDR1 and CDR2: SQVTM and ANQGSEA. The CDR3 covers 13 residues. The full variable domain, its missing parts supplied by reference TRBV29-1 and TRBJ1-2, is SAVISQKPSRDICQRGTSLTIQCQVDSQVTMMFWYRQQPGQSLTLIATANQGSEATYESGFVIDKFPISRPNLTFSTLTVSNMSPEDSSIYLCSVEDRGLGGYTFGSGTRLTVV.